Only a few counts were recorded for the clone carrying this T cell receptor (beta chain). Its cognate antigen is unknown. The PCR used 60 Vbeta and 13 Jbeta primers. The method was immunoSEQ multiplex PCR; TCRdb's version includes in-frame clones alone and lacks a portion of them. The table has 150,000 to 200,000 clones, about 88% seen once. This record comes from a study of cytomegalovirus exposure and HLA in healthy donors. Study findings and constraints: Previous analysis showed most TCR beta V segments were productive about 87% or about 30% of the time.

The sequence came from a man between 18 and 29 years old in good health and CMV-seropositive. Sequencing was performed on PBMCs.

The CDR3 sequence: CASSLGGAYGYTF. As DNA, the CDR3 is TGTGCCAGCAGCTTGGGTGGAGCCTATGGCTACACCTTC. V and J are TRBV7-2 and TRBJ1-2; no definite D call. Germline values: CDR1 SGHTA, CDR2 FQGNSA. The CDR3 spans 13 residues. V shed 3 bases and J shed 4 bases, with 9 bases lying between them.